Following are 2 T cell receptor beta chains from one sample sequenced in a study of blood T cell repertoires in COVID-19. The assay was immunoSEQ multiplex PCR, and TCRdb's table has in-frame clones only and misses some. The sample lists fewer than 250,000 clones, 84% occurring once. Sequenced: PBMCs or T cells enriched from blood (not recorded which). The receptors were sampled from a woman aged 25 to 39 who had been exposed to COVID-19.

This chain connects TRBV6-1 to TRBJ2-7, with D unclear. The ends were cut back, 3 bases at V and 3 bases at J, with 9 bases in the middle. Germline assignment: CDR1 MNHNS and CDR2 SASEGT. The CDR3 is 13 amino acids. CDR3 protein: CASSDRLLYEQYF. CDR3 in DNA: TGTGCCAGCAGTGACAGACTCCTCTACGAGCAGTACTTC.

V usage is TRBV10-2 and J usage is TRBJ1-4; TRBD1 aligns across 7 bases. This CDR3 contains 12 residues. Germline CDR1 reads WSHSY; CDR2 reads SAAADI. V shed 5 bases and J 8 bases; nucleotides not matched to a gene: 2. The CDR3 here is CASSQTGEKLFF. In nucleotides, the CDR3 is TGCGCCAGCAGTCAGACAGGGGAAAAACTGTTTTTT.